The 5 T cell receptor beta chains below all came from one sample that was sequenced in a study of blood T cell repertoires in COVID-19. Sequenced by immunoSEQ multiplex PCR; TCRdb stores in-frame clones only, minus some. The table includes approximately 300,000 clones, roughly 90% detected once. The sequenced material came from PBMCs or T cells enriched from blood (not recorded which). The source of these receptors is a woman between 25 and 40 years old who had recovered from COVID-19.

This chain uses TRBV14 with TRBJ1-6; the match to TRBD1 covers 7 bases. This CDR3 contains 13 residues. Trimming cost V 8 bases and J 10 bases; bases outside gene matches: 8. Germline V gives CDR1 SGHDN, CDR2 FVKESK. CDR3 DNA: TGTGCCAGCTCCCAACAGGGGAAGTCACCCCTCCACTTT. Translating it yields CASSQQGKSPLHF.

The rearrangement joins TRBV5-1 to TRBJ1-1, with 9 bases that match TRBD1. There are 14 residues in the CDR3. Germline-derived CDR1 and CDR2 are SGHRS and YFSETQ. Trimming took 7 bases from V and 7 from J; bases not matched to a gene: 11. Here the CDR3 DNA reads TGCGCCAGCCGAAAGACAGGGGGAGCTTTTGAAGCTTTCTTT. It yields the protein CASRKTGGAFEAFF.

V is TRBV24-1 and J is TRBJ2-1; D may be TRBD2 (5 bases). The CDR3 has 16 residues. CDR1 is KGHDR, CDR2 SFDVKD, per germline. V gave up 4 bases and J gave up 5 bases, with 17 bases separating them. The DNA for the CDR3 is TGTGCCACCAGTGACCCCCCCGGGTCGGAGGACAATGAGCAGTTCTTC. It yields the protein CATSDPPGSEDNEQFF.

The V gene is TRBV28, the J gene TRBJ1-4; TRBD1 matches 8 bases. V lost 4 bases to trimming and J lost 6 bases; unmatched junction nucleotides: 4. Germline V gene lookup returns CDR1 MDHEN and CDR2 SYDVKM. The CDR3 extends over 14 amino acids. The CDR3 DNA reads TGTGCCAGCAGTTCGGCAGGGGGCGATGAAAAACTGTTTTTT. This sequence encodes CASSSAGGDEKLFF.

The rearrangement uses TRBV10-3 and TRBJ2-3, with D perhaps TRBD2 (5 bases). The CDR3 has 15 residues. The V gene lost 4 bases and the J gene lost 0 bases, with 11 bases spanning the gap. Germline CDR1 reads ENHRY; CDR2 reads SYGVKD. The CDR3: CAISGGQASTDTQYF. For the CDR3, the DNA is TGTGCCATCAGTGGCGGGCAGGCTAGCACAGATACGCAGTATTTT.